The table lists the clone carrying this TCR beta chain with a few counts. What it binds is not known. Original data processing: A distant-metastasis classifier for papillary thyroid cancer was built using CDR3 differences across clinicopathological groups. TCRdb reprocessed the PCR reads using MiXCR. The V and J calls, along with clone size, are taken from TCRdb and not from the paper's own processing. The data hold about 25,000 clones, with roughly 19% observed a single time. Trimming left V 6 bases short and J 6 bases short, with 18 bases between. The CDR3 runs 14 residues. CDR1 and CDR2 from the germline V gene are MNHNS and SASEGT. The data are from a study of metastatic and nonmetastatic thyroid tumors. About the study: Repertoires from malignant and benign thyroid patients were compared across blood and tumor or nodule tissue. General observations from the study: The reported finding was significantly higher TCR beta diversity in malignant thyroid tumors relative to benign nodules, in blood and tumor.

Before thyroid surgery, none of the patients had received any treatment. The V call is TRBV6-1, the J call TRBJ2-7, with D perhaps matching TRBD2 (6 bases). The sample taken for sequencing was blood. The receptor's source is a male donor with papillary thyroid cancer or a benign thyroid nodule (not recorded which). Some clones in this sample may be carry-over from other donors' samples. The DNA of the CDR3 is TGTGCCAGCAGCGTAGCCCCACTGGGAGGCGAGCAGTACTTC. Translated: CASSVAPLGGEQYF.